This T cell receptor beta chain was observed in a study of a mutant IDH1 vaccine in newly diagnosed glioma. About the study: Most had both radiotherapy and temozolomide beforehand; others had only one. The timing of visit V12 was week 35, and that of visit V13 was week 47.

This CDR3 region has 14 residues. The germline gives CDR1 LNHDA, CDR2 SQIVND (reference sequence). V lost 7 bases and J 3 bases, leaving 13 bases between the germline ends. To note about this clone: Its antigen is as yet unknown.

As for time point: week 47, end of study. Topical imiquimod was applied with each vaccine dose, which held 300 ug of mutant IDH1 20-mer peptide. New WHO grade 3 or 4 IDH1-mutant, ATRX-lost astrocytomas were present in all donors. Measured with immunoSEQ multiplex PCR; TCRdb has only the in-frame clones, and not every one. Counted here are 56,000 or so clones, 76% occurring once; the ten biggest clones make up just under 5%. V is TRBV19 and J is TRBJ1-5; D remains ambiguous. This material consisted of PBMCs, taken from a glioma patient whose treatment included an IDH1 peptide vaccine. The sequence came from a woman aged 40 to 50 with glioma. Some clones in this sample may be carry-over from other donors' samples. CDR3 DNA sequence: TGTGCCAGTACAATCCGGAGGGACAATCAGCCCCAGCATTTT. It is translated as CASTIRRDNQPQHF.